In its sample, the clone carrying this T cell receptor (beta chain) was seen many times. Its antigen is unidentified. The V gene end was trimmed by 5 bases and the J gene end by 7 bases; junction bases not matched to a gene: 11. Germline CDR1 reads SGHVS; CDR2 reads FNYEAQ. This CDR3 is 14 amino acids long. The sample belongs to a study of T cells after yellow fever vaccination. Whole-study results and caveats: Most primary-vaccination clones recurred post-booster (roughly 96% CD4, roughly 91% CD8).

TCRdb called the 5' RACE reads again in MiXCR, with one record for every CDR3 protein. In the table there are 160,000 or so distinct CDR3 sequences, 5.5% to 7.5% of which are singletons. The TCR comes from a man younger than 35 who received the YFV17D yellow fever vaccine. This material consisted of CD4+ T cells sorted from PBMCs, taken 4 to 5 days after the first yellow fever vaccination. This chain joins TRBV7-6 and TRBJ2-7; 7 bases are a match to TRBD1. The chain's CDR3 is CASSQAGQAKEQYF. In nucleotides, the CDR3 is TGTGCCAGCAGCCAGGCTGGACAGGCAAAGGAGCAGTACTTC.